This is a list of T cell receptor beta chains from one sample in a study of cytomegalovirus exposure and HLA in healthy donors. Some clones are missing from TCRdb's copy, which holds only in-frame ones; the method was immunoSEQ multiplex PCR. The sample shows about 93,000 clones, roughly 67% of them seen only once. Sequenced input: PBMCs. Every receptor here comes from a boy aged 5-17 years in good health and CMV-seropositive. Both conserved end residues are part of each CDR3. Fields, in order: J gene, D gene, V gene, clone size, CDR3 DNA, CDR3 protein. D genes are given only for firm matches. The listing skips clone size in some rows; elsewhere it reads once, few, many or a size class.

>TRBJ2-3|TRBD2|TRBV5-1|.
TGCGCCAGCAGCTTGGCTCTAGCGGGAGCGGATACGCAGTATTTT
CASSLALAGADTQYF
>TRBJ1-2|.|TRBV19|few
TGTGCCAGCGGGAGGGCAGGGTTCGACTATGGCTACACCTTC
CASGRAGFDYGYTF
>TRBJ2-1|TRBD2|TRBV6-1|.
TGTGCCAGCAGTGATCTAGCGGGGACATACAATGAGCAGTTCTTC
CASSDLAGTYNEQFF
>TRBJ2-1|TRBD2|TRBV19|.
TGTGCCAGTAGTATAGTGTCGGGGGGGAGCCACAATGAGCAGTTCTTC
CASSIVSGGSHNEQFF
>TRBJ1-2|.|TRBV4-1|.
TGCGCCAGCAGCCAAGATGTACAGTATGGCTACACCTTC
CASSQDVQYGYTF
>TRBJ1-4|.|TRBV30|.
TGTGCCTGGAGTCGAGGGAATAATGAAAAACTGTTTTTT
CAWSRGNNEKLFF
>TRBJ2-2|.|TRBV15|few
TGTGCCACCAGCACTGGAGGGGCCGGGGAGCTGTTTTTT
CATSTGGAGELFF
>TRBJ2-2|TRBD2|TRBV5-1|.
TGCGCCAGGTGGGGAGGGTTAGTAGCCGGGGAGCTGTTTTTT
CARWGGLVAGELFF
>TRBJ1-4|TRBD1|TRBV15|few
TGTGCCACCGAGAGGGACAGGAATGAAAAACTGTTTTTT
CATERDRNEKLFF
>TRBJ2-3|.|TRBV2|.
TGTGCCACCACCTGGCAGGGGAGCACAGATACGCAGTATTTT
CATTWQGSTDTQYF
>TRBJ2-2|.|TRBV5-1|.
TGCGCCAGCAGCCCCCCAGGGGTCGGGGAGCTGTTTTTT
CASSPPGVGELFF
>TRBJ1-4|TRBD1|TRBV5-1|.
TGCGCCAGCAGCTCGACAGGGCCCCGAGAAAAACTGTTTTTT
CASSSTGPREKLFF
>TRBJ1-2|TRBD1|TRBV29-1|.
TGCAGCGTTGAAAAGGGGACAGGGGCGTATGGCTACACCTTC
CSVEKGTGAYGYTF
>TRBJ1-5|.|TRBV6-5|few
TGTGCCAGCAGTTATTCCGGGGGGCTGGACAATCAGCCCCAGCATTTT
CASSYSGGLDNQPQHF
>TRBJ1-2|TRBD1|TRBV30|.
TGTGCCTGGAGTGGGGAAAGCAGGGGGCGCGCCTATGGCTACACCTTC
CAWSGESRGRAYGYTF
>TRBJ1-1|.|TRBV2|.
TGTGCCAGCAGAATACAAAGAAACACTGAAGCTTTCTTT
CASRIQRNTEAFF
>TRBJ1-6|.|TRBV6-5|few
TGTGCCACCCACCCTGGCCCCACCGTGAATTCACCCCTCCACTTT
CATHPGPTVNSPLHF
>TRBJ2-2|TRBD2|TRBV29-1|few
TGCAGTGCGGGGGATTTGGGGAACACCGGGGAGCTGTTTTTT
CSAGDLGNTGELFF
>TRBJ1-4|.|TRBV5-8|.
TGTGCCAGCACGTCGAGGGCTAATGAAAAACTGTTTTTT
CASTSRANEKLFF
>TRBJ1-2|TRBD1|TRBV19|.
TGTGCCAGTAGTAGACCAAGGGACAGGAGCTATGGCTACACCTTC
CASSRPRDRSYGYTF
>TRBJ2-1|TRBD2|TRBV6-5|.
TGTGCCAGCAGTTACTCGTCTTACGGGGGGGGTGGTGAGCAGTTCTTC
CASSYSSYGGGGEQFF
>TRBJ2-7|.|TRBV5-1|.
TGCGCCAGCAGCTTCATGGGGCTCCGCAATAGGGAGCAGTACTTC
CASSFMGLRNREQYF
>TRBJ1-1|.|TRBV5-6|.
TGTGCCAGCAGCTTGGCAGGGGCCCTCGGAGAGACTGAAGCTTTCTTT
CASSLAGALGETEAFF
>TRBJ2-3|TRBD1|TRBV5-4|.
TGTGCCAGCAGCTCCCCGGGACAGGGCACAGATACGCAGTATTTT
CASSSPGQGTDTQYF
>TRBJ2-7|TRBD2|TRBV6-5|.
TGTGCCAGCAGTTTATATTCGGGACTAGCGGATACCGAGCAGTACTTC
CASSLYSGLADTEQYF
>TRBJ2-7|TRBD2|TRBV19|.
TGTGCCAGTAGTATAGTCGGTGGGACTAGCGGGATGCCCGAGCAGTACTTC
CASSIVGGTSGMPEQYF
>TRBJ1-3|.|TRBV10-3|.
TGTGCCATCTTGGACAACTCTGGAAACACCATATATTTT
CAILDNSGNTIYF
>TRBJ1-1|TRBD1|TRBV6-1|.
TGTGCCAGCAAAAACTGGGGACAGGGGGACACTGAAGCTTTCTTT
CASKNWGQGDTEAFF
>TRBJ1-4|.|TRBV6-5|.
TGTGCCAGCAGTTACTCAAGGACAGAAGACAGTGAAAAACTGTTTTTT
CASSYSRTEDSEKLFF
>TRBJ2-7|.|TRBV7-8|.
TGTGCCAGCAGCCGAGAGGCTGGGAGGTCCTACGAGCAGTACTTC
CASSREAGRSYEQYF
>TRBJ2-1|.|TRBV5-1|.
TGCGCCAGCAGCCATGGGGGCGCCTACAATGAGCAGTTCTTC
CASSHGGAYNEQFF
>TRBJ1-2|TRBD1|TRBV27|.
TGTGCCAGCAGCTATGGGACAGGGAATGGCTACACCTTC
CASSYGTGNGYTF
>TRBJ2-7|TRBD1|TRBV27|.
TGTGCCAGCAGTATCCGACAGGGGGCGGGCTACGAGCAGTACTTC
CASSIRQGAGYEQYF
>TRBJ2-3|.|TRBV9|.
TGTGCCAGCAGCGTAGTGGAAGGGGGAGATACGCAGTATTTT
CASSVVEGGDTQYF
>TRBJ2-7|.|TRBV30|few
TGTGCACTGGCACGGGGGAGTAACTACGAGCAGTACTTC
CALARGSNYEQYF
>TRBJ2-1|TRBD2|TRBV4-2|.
TGTGCCAGCAGCCAATTTGCGGGAGGCTCCGCCTACAATGAGCAGTTCTTC
CASSQFAGGSAYNEQFF
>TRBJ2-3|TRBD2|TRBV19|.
TGTGCCAGTAGCTCGCACCTAGCGGGAGAATCAGATACGCAGTATTTT
CASSSHLAGESDTQYF
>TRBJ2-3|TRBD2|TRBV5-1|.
TGCGCCAGCAGGAGTCAGACTAGCGGGACAGATACGCAGTATTTT
CASRSQTSGTDTQYF
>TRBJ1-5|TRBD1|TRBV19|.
TGTGCCAGTAGCCCAACGGGACAGGGGACCAATCCGCCCCCTTATAGCAATCAGCCCCAGCATTTT
CASSPTGQGTNPPPYSNQPQHF
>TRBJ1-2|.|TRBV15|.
TGTGCCACCAGCTTACGTAGACAGGATAGCTATGGCTACACCTTC
CATSLRRQDSYGYTF
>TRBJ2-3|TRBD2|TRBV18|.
TGTGCCAGCTCACCAGGGCTAGCGGGGTACACAGATACGCAGTATTTT
CASSPGLAGYTDTQYF
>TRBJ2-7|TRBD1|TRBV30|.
TGTGCCTGGAGGGGCGGGACAGGGGGCTGGACGGGCGAGCAGTACTTC
CAWRGGTGGWTGEQYF
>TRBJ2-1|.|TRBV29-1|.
TGCAGCGTTGAAACAGGGCTCTACAATGAGCAGTTCTTC
CSVETGLYNEQFF
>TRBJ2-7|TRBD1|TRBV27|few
TGTGCCAGCAGTCCCTTCCATGGGACAGGGGGCCGCTCCTACGAGCAGTACTTC
CASSPFHGTGGRSYEQYF
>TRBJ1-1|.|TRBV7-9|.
TGTGCCAGCAGTCGTCTAGATTATTACACTGAAGCTTTCTTT
CASSRLDYYTEAFF